Following are 25 T cell receptor beta chains from one sample sequenced in a study of shared T cell receptors in the human thymus. TCRdb keeps only in-frame clones here, not all; method: immunoSEQ multiplex PCR. The sample includes just under 550,000 clones, about 80% of them seen just once. These sequences were also reported in another study, on human thymus T cells.

Sequences were obtained from thymocytes. The receptors were gathered from a boy under three years old with a congenital heart defect.

V is TRBV11-2 and J is TRBJ1-5; D is uncertain. This CDR3 is built from 15 residues. V dropped 5 bases and J dropped 2 bases, with 13 bases sitting between them. Germline V gene sequence: CDR1 SGHAT, CDR2 FQNNGV. The CDR3 coding sequence is TGTGCCAGCAGCCAAAGGAGATTTCGCAATCAGCCCCAGCATTTT. Protein product: CASSQRRFRNQPQHF.

The genes are TRBV28 and TRBJ1-2, with 9 positions matching TRBD1. The J segment lost 5 bases and the V segment lost 5 bases, leaving 6 bases of the junction unmatched. The CDR3 totals 14 residues. Germline-derived CDR1 and CDR2 are MDHEN and SYDVKM. CDR3 sequence (DNA): TGTGCCAGCAGTGGTCGACAGGGGGGTTATGGCTACACCTTC. As protein: CASSGRQGGYGYTF.

CDR3 region: CSAREGDEQYF. CDR3 sequence (DNA): TGCAGTGCTAGAGAAGGGGACGAGCAGTACTTC. This rearrangement joins TRBV20-1 to TRBJ2-7; D is perhaps TRBD1 (5 bases). Germline lookup yields CDR1 DFQATT and CDR2 SNEGSKA (reference sequence). The V end was cut by 0 bases, the J end by 5 bases, with 5 bases between. The CDR3 contains 11 residues.

The CDR3 nucleotides are TGTGCCAGTAGTACGTGGACAGGGGGCGTCGGGGAGCTGTTTTTT. This gives the protein CASSTWTGGVGELFF. The J gene is TRBJ2-2, the V gene TRBV19; 11 bases map to TRBD1. V shed 4 bases, J shed 7 bases, and the junction held 5 bases outside the gene matches. This CDR3 contains 15 residues. Per germline, CDR1 LNHDA and CDR2 SQIVND (reference sequence). The whole variable domain, remainder taken from reference TRBV19 and TRBJ2-2, is DGGITQSPKYLFRKEGQNVTLSCEQNLNHDAMYWYRQDPGQGLRLIYYSQIVNDFQKGDIAEGYSVSREKKESFPLTVTSAQKNPTAFYLCASSTWTGGVGELFFGEGSRLTVL.

The rearrangement links TRBV30 to TRBJ2-1, with D maybe TRBD2 (5 bases). The germline CDR1 and CDR2 sequences are GTSNPN and SVGIG (reference sequence). The length of the CDR3 is 14 residues. V lost 5 bases, J lost 6 bases, and 17 bases lay in between. The DNA for the CDR3 is TGTGCCTGGGGAACTAGTCGCTGGGCCAATGAGCAGTTCTTC. Translated, it gives CAWGTSRWANEQFF.

The chain has TRBV10-3 and TRBJ2-3; the match to TRBD1 covers 7 bases. Germline V CDR1 and CDR2: ENHRY, SYGVKD. The ends lost 7 bases at V and 4 bases at J; junction bases unmatched: 11. The CDR3 consists of 15 residues. CDR3 in DNA: TGTGCCATCACCTCCGGGACAGTTGGCGCAGATACGCAGTATTTT. Encoded protein: CAITSGTVGADTQYF.

Only a few counts were recorded for this clone. CDR3 sequence: CASSESSGSLGEQYF. The CDR3 bases are TGCGCCAGCAGTGAGTCGAGCGGGAGTTTGGGCGAGCAGTACTTC. The chain links TRBV10-2 to TRBJ2-7; TRBD2 agrees at 8 bases. The CDR3 runs to 15 residues. V was clipped by 0 bases and J by 6 bases; unmatched bases: 7. Germline V gives CDR1 WSHSY, CDR2 SAAADI.

The chain is built from TRBV11-2 and TRBJ2-7, with 12 bases aligning to TRBD2. Germline trimming cut 5 bases from V and 4 bases from J; bases unmatched to any gene: 15. The CDR3 has 18 amino acids. Germline CDR1 and CDR2: SGHAT and FQNNGV. The CDR3 DNA reads TGTGCCAGCAGCGCCCTTGGGGCCCTAGCGGGAGGGAGGTACGAGCAGTACTTC. Translated, it gives CASSALGALAGGRYEQYF.

This rearrangement joins TRBV9 to TRBJ2-7; tentative D call: TRBD2 (6 bases). The CDR3 is 15 residues long. CDR1 and CDR2 (germline): SGDLS, YYNGEE. The ends were cut back, 0 bases at V and 0 bases at J, with 10 bases in the middle. CDR3 region: CASSVAPTSSYEQYF. Here the CDR3 DNA reads TGTGCCAGCAGCGTAGCCCCGACTAGCTCCTACGAGCAGTACTTC.

The rearrangement joins TRBV28 to TRBJ2-7; D gene uncertain. The germline V gene has CDR1 MDHEN and CDR2 SYDVKM. V was shortened by 2 bases and J by 0 bases, with 11 bases between the two germline ends. CDR3 length: 15 amino acids. The CDR3 loop reads CASSLGGDSSYEQYF. As DNA, the CDR3 is TGTGCCAGCAGTTTAGGCGGTGATAGCTCCTACGAGCAGTACTTC.

The rearrangement joins TRBV2 to TRBJ2-6, with TRBD1 identical over 8 bases. CDR1 is SNHLY, CDR2 FYNNEI, per germline. The CDR3 extends over 19 amino acids. Trimming took 3 bases from V and 0 from J; bases not matched to a gene: 10. The CDR3 here is CASSETDRGPPSGANVLTF. The DNA of the CDR3 is TGTGCCAGCAGTGAGACCGACAGGGGTCCCCCCTCTGGGGCCAACGTCCTGACTTTC. Complete variable domain (other parts from reference TRBV2 and TRBJ2-6): EPEVTQTPSHQVTQMGQEVILRCVPISNHLYFYWYRQILGQKVEFLVSFYNNEISEKSEIFDDQFSVERPDGSNFTLKIRSTKLEDSAMYFCASSETDRGPPSGANVLTFGAGSRLTVL.

The chain combines TRBV9 with TRBJ2-3; TRBD2 aligns across 7 bases. The CDR3 runs to 15 residues. J lost 2 bases, V lost 7 bases, and 10 bases had no gene match. CDR1 is SGDLS, CDR2 YYNGEE, per germline. The CDR3 sequence is CASARGSETTDTQYF. The CDR3 region has the DNA TGTGCCAGCGCACGCGGGAGCGAAACCACAGATACGCAGTATTTT.

The chain carries TRBV5-4 and TRBJ2-7, with 11 bases identical to TRBD2. V was clipped by 0 bases and J by 4 bases; unmatched bases: 6. This CDR3 region has 16 residues. From germline, CDR1 is SGHNT and CDR2 YYREEE (reference sequence). CDR3 coding DNA: TGTGCCAGCAGCTTGGGACTAGCGGGATCAGGTTACGAGCAGTACTTC. Protein sequence: CASSLGLAGSGYEQYF.

This chain uses TRBV30 with TRBJ2-3; 7 nucleotides line up with TRBD1. The CDR3 length is 15 residues. J lost 2 bases, V lost 5 bases, and 10 bases had no gene match. Germline assignment: CDR1 GTSNPN and CDR2 SVGIG (reference sequence). Here the CDR3 DNA reads TGTGCCTGGGAGGGGGACAGCGACCTCACAGATACGCAGTATTTT. This gives the protein CAWEGDSDLTDTQYF.

This chain joins TRBV5-4 and TRBJ2-7; D gene uncertain. CDR3 size: 14 residues. The germline gives CDR1 SGHNT, CDR2 YYREEE (reference sequence). V lost 0 bases and J 3 bases, leaving 10 bases between the germline ends. DNA of the CDR3: TGTGCCAGCAGCTTGGCCGGTACAGACTACGAGCAGTACTTC. This sequence encodes CASSLAGTDYEQYF.

In this sample, this clone turned up a few times. The chain carries TRBV19 and TRBJ2-7, with 7 bases identical to TRBD1. Germline CDR1 and CDR2: LNHDA and SQIVND (reference sequence). Unmatched junction bases numbered 3, after V lost 2 bases and J lost 5 bases. The CDR3 consists of 13 residues. The CDR3 protein is CASSINRGHEQYF. CDR3 in DNA: TGTGCCAGTAGTATAAACAGGGGCCACGAGCAGTACTTC.

This clone appeared once. The chain carries TRBV4-1 and TRBJ2-7; 12 nucleotides match TRBD2. This CDR3 has 18 amino acids. Trimming took 0 bases from V and 2 from J; bases not matched to a gene: 8. The V gene's germline CDR1 is MGHRA and CDR2 YSYEKL. CDR3: CASSQDSLASGRAYEQYF. The CDR3 region has the DNA TGCGCCAGCAGCCAAGATTCCTTGGCTAGCGGGAGGGCCTACGAGCAGTACTTC.

V is TRBV7-2 and J is TRBJ2-1; possible D gene TRBD1, 6 bases. Trimming removed 5 bases at V and 6 bases at J, with 11 bases between. Germline loops: CDR1 SGHTA, CDR2 FQGNSA. The CDR3 consists of 13 residues. Here the CDR3 DNA reads TGTGCCAGCAGCCTCGGGACACGCAATGAGCAGTTCTTC. Protein: CASSLGTRNEQFF. The full variable domain, in which reference TRBV7-2 and TRBJ2-1 provide the parts outside the CDR3, is GAGVSQSPSNKVTEKGKDVELRCDPISGHTALYWYRQSLGQGLEFLIYFQGNSAPDKSGLPSDRFSAERTGGSVSTLTIQRTQQEDSAVYLCASSLGTRNEQFFGPGTRLTVL.

V usage is TRBV5-1 and J usage is TRBJ2-5; TRBD1 agrees at 7 bases. Trimming removed 0 bases from V and 5 bases from J; junction bases left unmatched: 4. In germline, CDR1 is SGHRS, CDR2 YFSETQ. The CDR3 contains 14 residues. The CDR3 loop is CASSLGQGVETQYF. In nucleotides, the CDR3 is TGCGCCAGCAGCTTGGGACAGGGTGTCGAGACCCAGTACTTC.

The V call is TRBV14, the J call TRBJ1-2; D gene unclear. Between the trimmed V and J ends, which lost 5 bases and 5 bases, there was a span of 6 bases. From germline, CDR1 is SGHDN and CDR2 FVKESK. The CDR3 totals 11 residues. The CDR3 sequence: CASSDKYGYTF. The DNA for the CDR3 is TGTGCCAGCAGCGACAAGTATGGCTACACCTTC.

A word on this clone: The junction departs from germline at one end; a sequencing error may be responsible. Distinct nucleotide sequences in the sample also encode this CDR3. The genes are TRBV6-5 and TRBJ1-5; D gene uncertain. CDR1 is MNHEY, CDR2 SVGAGI, per germline. The CDR3 is 14 amino acids. The CDR3 is CASSPFGSNQPQHF. The DNA of the CDR3 is TGTGCCAGCAGCCCCTTCGGTAGCAATCAACCCCAGCATTTT.

The genes are TRBV5-6 and TRBJ1-3; no reliable D call. Per germline, CDR1 SGHDT and CDR2 YYEEEE. The V end lost 0 bases, the J end lost 0 bases, and 13 bases lay between the germline ends. The CDR3 has 17 residues. For the CDR3, the DNA is TGTGCCAGCAGCTTGGTGGGCCCCAGCTACTCTGGAAACACCATATATTTT. Its translation: CASSLVGPSYSGNTIYF. The full variable domain, with the rest looked up from reference TRBV5-6 and TRBJ1-3, is DAGVTQSPTHLIKTRGQQVTLRCSPKSGHDTVSWYQQALGQGPQFIFQYYEEEERQRGNFPDRFSGHQFPNYSSELNVNALLLGDSALYLCASSLVGPSYSGNTIYFGEGSWLTVV.

The chain employs TRBV27 and TRBJ1-1; 8 bases match TRBD1. The CDR3 has 15 amino acids. Germline lookup yields CDR1 MNHEY and CDR2 SMNVEV (reference sequence). V lost 3 bases, J lost 5 bases, and 8 bases stayed unmatched. The CDR3 reads CASSFPGQGDTEAFF. The CDR3 coding sequence is TGTGCCAGCAGTTTCCCCGGACAGGGAGATACTGAAGCTTTCTTT.

The chain combines TRBV6-5 with TRBJ2-3, with 8 bases fitting TRBD2. The germline V gene encodes CDR1 MNHEY and CDR2 SVGAGI. V shed 3 bases, J shed 2 bases, and the junction held 7 bases outside the gene matches. This CDR3 has 16 residues. The chain's CDR3 is CASSYGGLGITDTQYF. CDR3 DNA sequence: TGTGCCAGCAGTTATGGGGGACTAGGGATCACAGATACGCAGTATTTT.

This chain joins TRBV2 and TRBJ2-7; the match to TRBD1 covers 7 bases. V trimming: 8 bases; J trimming: 3 bases; junction bases outside the gene matches: 10. The V gene's germline CDR1 is SNHLY and CDR2 FYNNEI. This CDR3 contains 14 residues. CDR3 in amino acids: CASVQRGQYYEQYF. The DNA of the CDR3 is TGTGCCAGCGTTCAAAGGGGGCAATACTACGAGCAGTACTTC.